The clone carrying this T cell receptor (beta chain) showed up just once. No antigen is known for it. The same CDR3 can be traced to other DNA sequences in this sample. The sample originates from a study of cytomegalovirus exposure and HLA in healthy donors. The PCR made use of 60 Vbeta and 13 Jbeta primers. The assay was immunoSEQ multiplex PCR, and TCRdb's table has in-frame clones only and misses some. Of 150,000 to 200,000 clones in the sample, 75% to 90% were seen once. Germline V gene lookup returns CDR1 WNHNN and CDR2 SYGVQD (reference sequence). Deletions cut 2 bases from V and 2 bases from J, with 6 bases between. CDR3 length: 13 residues. Points from the study as a whole: Later work showed greater clonal expansion in HLA-associated TCR beta chains than in equally common others. Per published accounts, TCR beta sequences correctly predicted the HLA-A and HLA-B alleles of most subjects. Later, an analysis found that common viral pathogens appeared to be linked with several of the most significant clusters.

The sequenced material came from PBMCs. The J gene is TRBJ1-2, the V gene TRBV10-1; D uncertain. The sequence was collected from a man aged 50 to 60 in good health and CMV-seropositive. CDR3 region: CASSEGGNYGYTF. CDR3 DNA: TGCGCCAGCAGTGAGGGAGGGAACTATGGCTACACCTTC.